This T cell receptor (beta chain) was sequenced in a study of beta chain features in type 1 diabetes. Study context: What patients shared with healthy donors was a similar profile of age, gender and cell yields. Notes on the study in general: People with Type 1 diabetes carried modestly yet significantly shorter TCRB CDR3s in all four CD4+ subsets. Relative to healthy donors, patients appeared to have naive, central memory and Treg TCRB repertoires that were more similar.

From germline, CDR1 is KGHSH and CDR2 LQKENI. The CDR3 is made up of 15 amino acids. Trimming left V 3 bases short and J 0 bases short, with 11 bases between. Comments on this clone: The antigen is unknown.

All of the sorted populations showed purity greater than 95%. Since all of the isolated RNA was reverse transcribed, expressed TCRB transcripts were what got sequenced. The table came from immunoSEQ multiplex PCR; TCRdb's copy has only in-frame clones and leaves some out. The table lists roughly 610,000 clones, about 14% of them singletons, with approximately 0.087% in the top ten. The specimen sequenced was naive CD4+ T cells from blood. The TCR was taken from a man aged 18-30 years in good health. V usage is TRBV18 and J usage is TRBJ1-2, with a weak D call TRBD1 (5 bases). CDR3 sequence reads: CASSPPKDTNYGYTF. CDR3 nucleotide sequence: TGTGCCAGCTCACCTCCCAAGGACACTAACTATGGCTACACCTTC.